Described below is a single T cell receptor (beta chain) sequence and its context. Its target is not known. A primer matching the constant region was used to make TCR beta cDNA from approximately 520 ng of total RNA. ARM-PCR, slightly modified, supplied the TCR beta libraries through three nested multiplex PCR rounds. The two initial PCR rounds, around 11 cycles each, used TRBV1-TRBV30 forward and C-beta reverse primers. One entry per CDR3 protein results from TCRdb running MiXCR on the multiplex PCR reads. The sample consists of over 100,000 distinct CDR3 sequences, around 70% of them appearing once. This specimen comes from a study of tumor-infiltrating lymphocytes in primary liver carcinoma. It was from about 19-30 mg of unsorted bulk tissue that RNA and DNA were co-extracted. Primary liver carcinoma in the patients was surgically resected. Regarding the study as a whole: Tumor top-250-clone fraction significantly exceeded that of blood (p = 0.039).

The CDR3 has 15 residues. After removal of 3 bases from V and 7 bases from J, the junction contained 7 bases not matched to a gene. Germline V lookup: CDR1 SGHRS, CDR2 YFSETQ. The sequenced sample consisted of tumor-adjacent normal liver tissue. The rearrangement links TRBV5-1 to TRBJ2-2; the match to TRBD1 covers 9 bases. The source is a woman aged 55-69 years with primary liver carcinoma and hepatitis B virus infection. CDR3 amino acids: CASSSTGGAGGELFF. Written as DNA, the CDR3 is TGCGCCAGCAGCTCCACAGGGGGCGCGGGCGGGGAGCTGTTTTTT. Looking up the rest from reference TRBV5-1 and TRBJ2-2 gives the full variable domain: KAGVTQTPRYLIKTRGQQVTLSCSPISGHRSVSWYQQTPGQGLQFLFEYFSETQRNKGNFPGRFSGRQFSNSRSEMNVSTLELGDSALYLCASSSTGGAGGELFFGEGSRLTVL.